This entry concerns a single T cell receptor beta chain. This sample was included in a study of blood T cell repertoires in COVID-19. Sequencing was performed with immunoSEQ multiplex PCR; in TCRdb, only in-frame clones are kept and a portion is missing. The sample comprises 300,000 or so clones, about 83% of which are singletons, and under 2% rests with the top ten. This receptor was obtained from a woman aged 45-60 years with acute or convalescent COVID-19. The sample consisted of peripheral blood.

Here the CDR3 DNA reads TGTGCCAGCAGTGAATCAAGGTCAGGTGAGCAGTTCTTC. Translation: CASSESRSGEQFF. The gene calls are TRBV2 and TRBJ2-1, with no clear D. Germline loops: CDR1 SNHLY, CDR2 FYNNEI. Trimming stripped 2 bases from V and 9 bases from J, with 11 bases between. The CDR3 extends over 13 amino acids.